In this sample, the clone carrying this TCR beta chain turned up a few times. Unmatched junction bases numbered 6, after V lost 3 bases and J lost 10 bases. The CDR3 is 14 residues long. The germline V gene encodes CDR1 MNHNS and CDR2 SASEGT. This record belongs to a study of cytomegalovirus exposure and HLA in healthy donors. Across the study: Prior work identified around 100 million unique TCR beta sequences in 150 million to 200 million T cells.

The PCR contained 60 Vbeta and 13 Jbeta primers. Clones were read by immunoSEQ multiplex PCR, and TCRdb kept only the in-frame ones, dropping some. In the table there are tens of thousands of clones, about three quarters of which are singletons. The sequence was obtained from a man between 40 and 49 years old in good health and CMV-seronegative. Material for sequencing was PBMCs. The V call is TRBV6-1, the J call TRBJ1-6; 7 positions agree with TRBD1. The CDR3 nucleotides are TGTGCCAGCAGTGATGGGGACAGTTCGTCACCCCTCCACTTT. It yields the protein CASSDGDSSSPLHF.